Shown below are 4 T cell receptor beta chains from a single sample sequenced in a study of cytomegalovirus exposure and HLA in healthy donors. PCR used 60 Vbeta primers and 13 Jbeta primers. Produced via immunoSEQ multiplex PCR; TCRdb's table is partial and in-frame only. The sample has about 160,000 clones, 80% to 85% seen once. Sequenced material: PBMCs. The origin of the receptors is a man between 18 and 35 years old in good health and CMV-seronegative.

V usage is TRBV18 and J usage is TRBJ2-3; D gene ambiguous. V lost 0 bases, J lost 1 base, and 5 bases lay in between. The CDR3 contains 14 residues. Germline V CDR1 and CDR2: KGHSH, LQKENI. CDR3 nucleotide sequence: TGTGCCAGCTCACCACCCGTTCGCACAGATACGCAGTATTTT. Its translation: CASSPPVRTDTQYF.

As for this clone: The sample contains more than one DNA sequence encoding this CDR3. The chain has TRBV5-6 and TRBJ1-2, with TRBD1 identical over 7 bases. The CDR3 has 14 amino acids. Losses at the gene ends were 0 bases for V and 4 bases for J; bases not matched to a gene: 3. Germline CDR1 is SGHDT and CDR2 is YYEEEE. DNA for the CDR3: TGTGCCAGCAGCTTGGGAGGGGGCAGCTATGGCTACACCTTC. Residues: CASSLGGGSYGYTF.

This chain links TRBV6-1 with TRBJ1-3; D might be TRBD1 (6 bases). The CDR3 is 13 amino acids. Germline loops: CDR1 MNHNS, CDR2 SASEGT. The CDR3 DNA reads TGTGCAGGGGGGGGCGATGGTGGAAACACCATATATTTT. Amino acid sequence: CAGGGDGGNTIYF.

This clone was seen a few times. The chain uses TRBV5-1 and TRBJ2-7; 11 bases align to TRBD2. CDR3 length: 15 amino acids. Germline V CDR1 and CDR2: SGHRS, YFSETQ. V shed 1 base and J 0 bases; nucleotides not matched to a gene: 0. CDR3 nucleotide sequence: TGCGCCAGCAGCTTGACTAGCGGGGGCTCCTACGAGCAGTACTTC. Encoded protein: CASSLTSGGSYEQYF.